The clone carrying this T cell receptor beta chain was counted a few times. Its matching antigen is unknown. Amplified TCR beta CDR3 regions came from RNA transcripts. HTBI primers drove first-round RT-PCR of the TCR CDR3. TCRdb re-called the multiplex PCR reads with MiXCR, one entry per CDR3 protein. The table shows fewer than 900,000 distinct CDR3 sequences, with roughly a sixth occurring only once. This sample is part of a study of T cells in Graves' hyperthyroidism and ophthalmopathy. Whole-study results and caveats: A 13 V-J model separated ophthalmopathy from stable hyperthyroidism. The blood repertoire included most of the expanded thyroid clonotypes above 0.001.

Fresh peripheral blood, roughly 10 ml, was the source of the PBMCs. Trimming left V 3 bases short and J 5 bases short, with 11 bases between. This CDR3 has 15 amino acids. The material sequenced was blood. This sequence was found in a woman in her 50s with Graves' hyperthyroidism that later progressed to Graves' ophthalmopathy. The chain carries TRBV12-3 or TRBV12-4 and TRBJ1-6; a possible D gene is TRBD1 (5 bases). The CDR3 DNA reads as TGTGCCAGCAGTTTGGTGCAGGGCGATAATTCACCCCTCCACTTT. Translating it yields CASSLVQGDNSPLHF.